One sample yielded the 19 T cell receptor beta chains listed below, sequenced in a study of metastatic and nonmetastatic thyroid tumors. Nobody among the patients had been given any treatment before thyroid surgery. TCRdb reanalyzed the PCR reads with MiXCR. The sample has tens of thousands of clones, approximately 12% seen once. Sequencing was carried out using blood. Receptors were obtained from a female donor with papillary thyroid cancer or a benign thyroid nodule (not recorded which). Some clones in this sample may be carry-over from other donors' samples.

This clone was seen only a few times. J is TRBJ1-6 and V is TRBV10-3, with D perhaps TRBD1 (6 bases). CDR3 length: 16 amino acids. V lost 2 bases to trimming and J lost 9 bases, with 17 bases between them. Per the germline V gene, CDR1 is ENHRY and CDR2 is SYGVKD. CDR3 sequence: CAISEPATGWSSPLHF. CDR3 sequence (DNA): TGTGCCATCAGTGAGCCCGCGACAGGTTGGAGTTCACCCCTCCACTTT.

This clone has at least ten counts. V gene TRBV6-4 combines with J gene TRBJ2-2; the D gene is possibly TRBD2 (6 bases). CDR1 is MRHNA, CDR2 SNTAGT, per germline. The length of the CDR3 is 17 residues. The V gene lost 4 bases and the J gene lost 0 bases, with 15 bases spanning the gap. CDR3 sequence reads: CASSASFAGTNTGELFF. The CDR3 nucleotides read TGTGCCAGCAGTGCAAGTTTTGCGGGGACGAACACCGGGGAGCTGTTTTTT.

The sample holds many counts of this clone. At the DNA level, this CDR3 is encoded by other sequences in the same sample as well. V usage is TRBV7-9 and J usage is TRBJ1-4, with unresolved D. V shed 1 base and J shed 8 bases, with 14 bases lying between them. The CDR3 has 15 residues. Germline CDR1 and CDR2: SEHNR and FQNEAQ (reference sequence). CDR3 in DNA: TGTGCCAGCAGCTTAGGGGCAGGCCTTGAGGAAAAACTGTTTTTT. Its protein is CASSLGAGLEEKLFF.

This clone has a count of ten or more. V usage is TRBV28 and J usage is TRBJ1-6, with TRBD1 matching over 9 bases. The V segment lost 6 bases and the J segment 9 bases; nucleotides outside the gene matches: 12. Germline values: CDR1 MDHEN, CDR2 SYDVKM. The CDR3 is made up of 16 amino acids. The CDR3 reads CASSEPGQGNRSPLHF. In DNA form, the CDR3 reads TGTGCCAGCAGCGAACCGGGACAGGGAAACCGTTCACCCCTCCACTTT.

Ten or more counts support this clone. This chain joins TRBV6-4 and TRBJ2-1; the match to TRBD2 covers 10 bases. The CDR3 consists of 19 residues. V gave up 5 bases and J gave up 1 base; unmatched junction bases: 14. Germline loops: CDR1 MRHNA, CDR2 SNTAGT. The CDR3 DNA is TGTGCCAGCAGTACCCCCGGGACTAGCGCGAAAGGGTCCTACAATGAGCAGTTCTTC. It is translated as CASSTPGTSAKGSYNEQFF.

This clone was recorded a few times. This rearrangement joins TRBV6-4 to TRBJ1-2, with D uncertain. The length of the CDR3 is 16 residues. V lost 7 bases and J lost 0, with 18 bases in between. Per germline, CDR1 MRHNA and CDR2 SNTAGT. The CDR3 spells CASKTKGERPNYGYTF. The CDR3 DNA follows: TGTGCCAGCAAAACTAAGGGAGAGCGTCCTAACTATGGCTACACCTTC.

The sample holds many counts of this clone. This chain connects TRBV20-1 to TRBJ2-5, with TRBD2 as a possible D gene (6 bases). Germline CDR1 DFQATT, CDR2 SNEGSKA (reference sequence). The ends were cut back, 6 bases at V and 1 base at J, with 15 bases in the middle. CDR3 size: 14 residues. CDR3 amino acids: CSANLGTRQETQYF. The CDR3 DNA is TGCAGTGCAAACTTAGGGACTCGCCAAGAGACCCAGTACTTC.

This clone occurred a few times. This CDR3 is also generated by other DNA sequences in the sample. The chain carries TRBV6-1 and TRBJ2-1, with TRBD2 identical over 8 bases. The J segment lost 8 bases and the V segment lost 9 bases, leaving 18 bases of the junction unmatched. From germline, CDR1 is MNHNS and CDR2 SASEGT. The CDR3 has 16 residues. In nucleotides, the CDR3 is TGTGCCAGTCGAAGAGTGGTCGCGGGAGGAGACTATGAGCAGTTCTTC. Amino acid sequence: CASRRVVAGGDYEQFF.

The table lists this clone with a few counts. This chain uses TRBV2 with TRBJ2-1; 11 bases are shared with TRBD2. V lost 6 bases and J lost 12; bases outside the gene matches: 13. CDR3 size: 15 residues. Germline-derived CDR1 and CDR2 are SNHLY and FYNNEI. The CDR3 here is CASRLAGGATEGQFF. Here the CDR3 DNA reads TGTGCCAGCAGGTTAGCGGGAGGGGCTACGGAAGGGCAGTTCTTC.

DNA for the CDR3: TGTGCAGGGACTAGCGGGAGAGACTACAATGAGCAGTTCTTC. Translating gives CAGTSGRDYNEQFF. V is TRBV30 and J is TRBJ2-1; 14 positions match TRBD2. This CDR3 is 14 amino acids long. Germline loops: CDR1 GTSNPN, CDR2 SVGIG (reference sequence).

This clone was found once. This chain joins TRBV18 and TRBJ2-7, with TRBD2 identical over 10 bases. V lost 3 bases to trimming and J lost 7 bases; unmatched junction nucleotides: 12. Germline V gives CDR1 KGHSH, CDR2 LQKENI. This CDR3 has 16 residues. The CDR3 region has the DNA TGTGCCAGCTCACCGCATCTAGCGGGAGTATTAGGAGAGCAGTACTTC. Encoded protein: CASSPHLAGVLGEQYF.

Ten or more counts support this clone. This rearrangement joins TRBV7-9 to TRBJ1-1, with 8 bases fitting TRBD1. The CDR3 extends over 16 amino acids. The V gene's germline CDR1 is SEHNR and CDR2 FQNEAQ (reference sequence). Trimming at V came to 2 bases and at J to 1 base, leaving 6 bases not matched to a gene. The CDR3 region is CASSLRSGGANTEAFF. Written as DNA, the CDR3 is TGTGCCAGCAGCTTAAGATCAGGGGGCGCGAACACTGAAGCTTTCTTT.

This clone was found many times. This sample includes further DNA sequences coding for the same CDR3. V is TRBV3-1 and J is TRBJ2-6, with a tentative D call TRBD1 (6 bases). The CDR3 is 19 amino acids. Germline lookup yields CDR1 LGHDT and CDR2 YNNKEL (reference sequence). Deletions cut 2 bases from V and 2 bases from J, with 19 bases between. The CDR3 DNA is TGTGCCAGCAGCCAAAGAGGGTTACAGGGATCCCCTGGGGCCAACGTCCTGACTTTC. It specifies CASSQRGLQGSPGANVLTF. The entire variable domain, with the rest obtained from reference TRBV3-1 and TRBJ2-6, is as follows: DTAVSQTPKYLVTQMGNDKSIKCEQNLGHDTMYWYKQDSKKFLKIMFSYNNKELIINETVPNRFSPKSPDKAHLNLHINSLELGDSAVYFCASSQRGLQGSPGANVLTFGAGSRLTVL.

Ten or more counts support this clone. The V gene is TRBV6-2 or TRBV6-3, the J gene TRBJ2-1; weak D call: TRBD2 (5 bases). CDR1 MNHEY and CDR2 SVGEGT come from the germline V gene. V was cut by 5 bases and J by 4 bases, with 15 bases left in between. The CDR3 length is 15 residues. The CDR3 spells CASSIGLAGYNEQFF. CDR3 bases: TGTGCCAGCAGTATTGGGCTAGCCGGTTACAATGAGCAGTTCTTC.

This clone appeared many times. The chain joins TRBV6-2 or TRBV6-3 to TRBJ1-5, with no clear D. V lost 0 bases and J lost 5, with 8 bases in between. Germline values: CDR1 MNHEY, CDR2 SVGEGT. The CDR3 loop spans 14 amino acids. The CDR3 DNA sequence: TGTGCCAGCAGTTACTCCGGCGGGCATCAGCCCCAGCATTTT. Protein sequence: CASSYSGGHQPQHF.

This clone was recorded many times. J is TRBJ1-2 and V is TRBV12-3 or TRBV12-4; TRBD1 matches at 9 bases. The CDR3 sequence is 14 residues long. Trimming took 7 bases from V and 5 from J; bases not matched to a gene: 8. The CDR3 nucleotides read TGTGCCAGCACTCAGGGCGACAGGGGGTATGGCTACACCTTC. This codes for CASTQGDRGYGYTF.

At least ten counts were recorded for this clone. The V and J genes are TRBV14 and TRBJ2-5; possible D gene TRBD2, 5 bases. This CDR3 spans 14 amino acids. V lost 0 bases and J 4 bases, leaving 9 bases between the germline ends. Germline lookup yields CDR1 SGHDN and CDR2 FVKESK. Here the CDR3 DNA reads TGTGCCAGCAGCCAAGAACTAGTGGGAGAGACCCAGTACTTC. Its protein is CASSQELVGETQYF.

This chain connects TRBV11-1 to TRBJ1-5; the D is unclear. The CDR3 extends over 18 amino acids. Germline V gene lookup returns CDR1 SGHAT and CDR2 FQDESV (reference sequence). V was pared by 2 bases and J by 2 bases, with 19 bases between. DNA for the CDR3: TGTGCCAGCAGCTTATCAGCACAGAATCGGCATGGCAATCAGCCCCAGCATTTT. This sequence encodes CASSLSAQNRHGNQPQHF. Full variable domain (remainder filled in from reference TRBV11-1 and TRBJ1-5): EAEVAQSPRYKITEKSQAVAFWCDPISGHATLYWYRQILGQGPELLVQFQDESVVDDSQLPKDRFSAERLKGVDSTLKIQPAELGDSAMYLCASSLSAQNRHGNQPQHFGDGTRLSIL.

This clone was seen a few times. Just one base apart from a much larger clone, this may be a read error. Other DNA sequences of this sample code for an identical CDR3. The chain joins TRBV28 to TRBJ2-5, with D possibly TRBD1 on 5 matching bases. The CDR3 runs 15 residues. Germline V gives CDR1 MDHEN, CDR2 SYDVKM. Trimming stripped 7 bases from V and 4 bases from J, with 19 bases between. The CDR3 DNA reads as TGTGCCAGCACCCAAGACCTCACAGGTGGAGAGACCCAGTACTTC. Encoded protein: CASTQDLTGGETQYF. Combining the CDR3 with reference TRBV28 and TRBJ2-5 gives the whole variable domain DVKVTQSSRYLVKRTGEKVFLECVQDMDHENMFWYRQDPGLGLRLIYFSYDVKMKEKGDIPEGYSVSREKKERFSLILESASTNQTSMYLCASTQDLTGGETQYFGPGTRLLVL.